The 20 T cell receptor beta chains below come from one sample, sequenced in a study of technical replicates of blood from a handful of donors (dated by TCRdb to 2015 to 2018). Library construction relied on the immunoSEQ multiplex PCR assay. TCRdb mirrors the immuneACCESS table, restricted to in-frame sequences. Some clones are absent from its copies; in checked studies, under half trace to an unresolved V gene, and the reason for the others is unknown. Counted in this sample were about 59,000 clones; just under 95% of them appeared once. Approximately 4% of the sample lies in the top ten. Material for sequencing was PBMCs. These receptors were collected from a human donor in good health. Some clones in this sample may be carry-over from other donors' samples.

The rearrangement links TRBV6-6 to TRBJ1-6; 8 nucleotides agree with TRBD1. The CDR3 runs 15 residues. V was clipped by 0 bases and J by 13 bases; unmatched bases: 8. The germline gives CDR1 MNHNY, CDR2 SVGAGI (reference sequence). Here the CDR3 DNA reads TGTGCCAGCAGTTACTCTAAACAGGGGGTGGTCCCCCTCCACTTT. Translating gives CASSYSKQGVVPLHF.

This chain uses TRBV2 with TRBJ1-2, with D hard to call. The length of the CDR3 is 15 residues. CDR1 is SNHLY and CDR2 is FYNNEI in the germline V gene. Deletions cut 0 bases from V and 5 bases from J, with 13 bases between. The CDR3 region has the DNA TGTGCCAGCAGTGAAGCGGGCGGGGTAGCGTATGGCTACACCTTC. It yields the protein CASSEAGGVAYGYTF.

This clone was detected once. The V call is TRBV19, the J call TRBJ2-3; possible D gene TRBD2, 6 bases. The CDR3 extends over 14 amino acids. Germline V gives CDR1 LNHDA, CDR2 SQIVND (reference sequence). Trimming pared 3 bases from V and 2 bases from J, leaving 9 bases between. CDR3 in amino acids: CASSMGRDTDTQYF. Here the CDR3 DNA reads TGTGCCAGTAGTATGGGGCGGGACACAGATACGCAGTATTTT.

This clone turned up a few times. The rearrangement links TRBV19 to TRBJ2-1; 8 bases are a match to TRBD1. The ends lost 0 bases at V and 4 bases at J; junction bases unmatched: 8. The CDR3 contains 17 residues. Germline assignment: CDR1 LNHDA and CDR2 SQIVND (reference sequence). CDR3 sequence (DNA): TGTGCCAGTAGTATAGACCGAGGGACAGGAGATTACAATGAGCAGTTCTTC. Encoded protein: CASSIDRGTGDYNEQFF.

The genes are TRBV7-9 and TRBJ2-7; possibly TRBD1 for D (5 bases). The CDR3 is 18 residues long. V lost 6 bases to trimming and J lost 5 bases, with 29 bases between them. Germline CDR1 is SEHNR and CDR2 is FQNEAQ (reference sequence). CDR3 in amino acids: CASSLFTWWQGNYDEQYF. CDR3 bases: TGTGCCAGCAGTCTTTTTACCTGGTGGCAGGGAAATTACGACGAGCAGTACTTC. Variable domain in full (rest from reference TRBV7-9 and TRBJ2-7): DTGVSQNPRHKITKRGQNVTFRCDPISEHNRLYWYRQTLGQGPEFLTYFQNEAQLEKSRLLSDRFSAERPKGSFSTLEIQRTEQGDSAMYLCASSLFTWWQGNYDEQYFGPGTRLTVT.

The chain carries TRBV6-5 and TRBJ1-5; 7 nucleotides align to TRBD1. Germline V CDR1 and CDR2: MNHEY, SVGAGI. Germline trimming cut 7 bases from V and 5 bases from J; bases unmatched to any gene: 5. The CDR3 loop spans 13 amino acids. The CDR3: CASKQGFDQPQHF. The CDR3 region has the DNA TGTGCCAGCAAACAGGGGTTCGATCAGCCCCAGCATTTT.

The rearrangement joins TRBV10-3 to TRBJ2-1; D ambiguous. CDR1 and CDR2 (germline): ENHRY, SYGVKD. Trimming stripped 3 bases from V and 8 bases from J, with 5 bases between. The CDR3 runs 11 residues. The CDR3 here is CAISERDEQFF. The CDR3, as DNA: TGTGCCATCAGTGAACGAGATGAGCAGTTCTTC.

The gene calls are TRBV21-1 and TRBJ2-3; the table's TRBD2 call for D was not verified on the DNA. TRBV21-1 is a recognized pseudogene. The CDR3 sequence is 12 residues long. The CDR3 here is CKGLGKADTQYF. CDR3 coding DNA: TGTAAGGGACTAGGGAAGGCAGATACGCAGTATTTT.

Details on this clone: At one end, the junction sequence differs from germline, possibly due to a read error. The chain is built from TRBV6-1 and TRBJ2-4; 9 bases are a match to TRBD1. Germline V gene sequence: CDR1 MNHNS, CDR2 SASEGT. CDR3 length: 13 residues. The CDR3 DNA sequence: TGTGCCAGCAACGATGGGACAGGGCCTATTCGGTACTTC. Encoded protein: CASNDGTGPIRYF.

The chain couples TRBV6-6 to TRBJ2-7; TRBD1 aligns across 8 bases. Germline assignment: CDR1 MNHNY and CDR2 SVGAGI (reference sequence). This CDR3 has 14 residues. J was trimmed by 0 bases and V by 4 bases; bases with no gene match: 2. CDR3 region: CASSLDRASYEQYF. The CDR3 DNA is TGTGCCAGCAGTTTGGACAGGGCCTCCTACGAGCAGTACTTC.

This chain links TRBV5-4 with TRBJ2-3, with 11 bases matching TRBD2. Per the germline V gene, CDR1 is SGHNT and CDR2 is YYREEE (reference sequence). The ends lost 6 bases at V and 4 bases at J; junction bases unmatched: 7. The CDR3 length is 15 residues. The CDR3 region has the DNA TGTGCCAGCACCCTGGGACTAGCGGAGGCAGATACGCAGTATTTT. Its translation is CASTLGLAEADTQYF.

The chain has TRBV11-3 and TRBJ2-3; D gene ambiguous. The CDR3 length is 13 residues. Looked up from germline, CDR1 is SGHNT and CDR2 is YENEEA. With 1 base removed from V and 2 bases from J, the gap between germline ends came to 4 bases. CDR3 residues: CASSLGYTDTQYF. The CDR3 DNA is TGTGCCAGCAGCTTAGGCTACACAGATACGCAGTATTTT.

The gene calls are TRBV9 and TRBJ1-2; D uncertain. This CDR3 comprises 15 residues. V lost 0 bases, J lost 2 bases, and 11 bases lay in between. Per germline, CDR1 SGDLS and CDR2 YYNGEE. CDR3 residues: CASSVGEGPNYGYTF. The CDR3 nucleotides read TGTGCCAGCAGCGTAGGCGAGGGTCCGAACTATGGCTACACCTTC.

CDR3 in amino acids: CSVERDSIVGTDTQYF. CDR3 in DNA: TGCAGCGTTGAAAGGGACTCCATAGTCGGCACAGATACGCAGTATTTT. The genes are TRBV29-1 and TRBJ2-3; weak D call: TRBD2 (6 bases). Trimming cost V 2 bases and J 1 base, with 16 bases left between them. From germline, CDR1 is SQVTM and CDR2 ANQGSEA. The CDR3 spans 16 residues.

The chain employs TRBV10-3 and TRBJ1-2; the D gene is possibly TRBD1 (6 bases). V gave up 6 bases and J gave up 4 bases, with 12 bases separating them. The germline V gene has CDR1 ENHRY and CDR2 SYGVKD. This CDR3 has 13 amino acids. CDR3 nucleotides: TGTGCCATCAGGGGAACAGGGTTCTATGGCTACACCTTC. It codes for CAIRGTGFYGYTF.

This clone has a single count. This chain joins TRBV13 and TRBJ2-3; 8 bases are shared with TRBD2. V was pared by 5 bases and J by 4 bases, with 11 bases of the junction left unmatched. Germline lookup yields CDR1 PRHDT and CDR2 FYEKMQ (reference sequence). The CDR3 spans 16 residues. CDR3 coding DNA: TGTGCCAGCAGCCCGTACGGAGCGGGAGCCCCAGATACGCAGTATTTT. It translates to CASSPYGAGAPDTQYF.

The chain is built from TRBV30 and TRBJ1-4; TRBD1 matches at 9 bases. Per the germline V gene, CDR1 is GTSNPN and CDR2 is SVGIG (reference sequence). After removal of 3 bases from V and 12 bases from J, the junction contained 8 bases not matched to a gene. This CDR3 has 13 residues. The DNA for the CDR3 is TGTGCCTGGAGCAACGGACAGGGGCTGGAACTGTTTTTT. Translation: CAWSNGQGLELFF.

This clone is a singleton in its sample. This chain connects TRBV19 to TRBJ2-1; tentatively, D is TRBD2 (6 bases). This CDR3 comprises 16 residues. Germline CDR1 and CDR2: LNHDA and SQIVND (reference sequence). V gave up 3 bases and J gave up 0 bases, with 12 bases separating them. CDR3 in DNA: TGTGCCAGTAGTATCCTCGCGGGGCACTCCTACAATGAGCAGTTCTTC. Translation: CASSILAGHSYNEQFF.

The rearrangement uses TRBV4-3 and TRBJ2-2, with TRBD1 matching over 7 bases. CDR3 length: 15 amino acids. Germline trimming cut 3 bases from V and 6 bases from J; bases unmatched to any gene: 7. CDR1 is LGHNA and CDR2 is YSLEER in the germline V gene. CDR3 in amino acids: CASSQETGWPGELFF. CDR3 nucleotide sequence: TGCGCCAGCAGCCAGGAGACAGGGTGGCCCGGGGAGCTGTTTTTT.

This CDR3 is CAISELSGTEQYF. In DNA form, the CDR3 reads TGTGCCATCAGTGAGCTTAGCGGGACGGAGCAGTACTTC. This sequence joins TRBV10-3 and TRBJ2-7; 8 bases are shared with TRBD2. Germline V gene data show CDR1 as ENHRY and CDR2 as SYGVKD. J gave up 7 bases and V 2 bases, and 4 bases lay outside the gene matches. The CDR3 consists of 13 residues.